The 11 T cell receptor beta chains listed next were all sequenced from one sample in a study of identical twins. Each CDR3 protein is one row after TCRdb ran MiXCR on the 5' RACE reads. The sample contains 600,000 to 850,000 distinct CDR3 sequences, about 20% of which appear only once. Another study also made use of these data, one on T cells expressing NK-cell markers.

Sample: PBMCs. The receptors come from a young woman in good health.

To note about this clonotype: Since no conserved phenylalanine or tryptophan closes the CDR3, a read error is the likely cause. No DNA is shown, since the ends of the CDR3 on it are uncertain; the CDR3 is the one TCRdb lists. The chain joins TRBV12-3 or TRBV12-4 to TRBJ1-2. The CDR3 numbers 12 amino acids, ends counted. CDR3 region: CASTSHSRPLHL.

The chain has TRBV7-3 and TRBJ2-7; tentatively, D is TRBD2 (5 bases). With 2 bases removed from V and 5 bases from J, the gap between germline ends came to 16 bases. There are 15 residues in the CDR3. CDR1 and CDR2 from the germline V gene are SGHTA and FQGTGA. The CDR3 DNA reads TGTGCCAGCAGCTTAGCCCCAGCCCTAGCCCACGAGCAGTACTTC. This translates into CASSLAPALAHEQYF.

The chain recombines TRBV24-1 with TRBJ2-3; D is perhaps TRBD2 (5 bases). This CDR3 comprises 13 residues. The V and J ends lost 3 bases and 10 bases respectively, with 13 bases between them. Germline loops: CDR1 KGHDR, CDR2 SFDVKD. CDR3 bases: TGTGCCACCAGTGATCCCGGGGAGCCGTCGCAGTATTTT. It is translated as CATSDPGEPSQYF.

The sample holds a few counts of this clonotype. The V call is TRBV27, the J call TRBJ2-7; no reliable D call. V lost 2 bases to trimming and J lost 4 bases, with 18 bases between them. The CDR3 extends over 16 amino acids. The V gene's germline CDR1 is MNHEY and CDR2 SMNVEV (reference sequence). CDR3 nucleotide sequence: TGTGCCAGCAGTTTAAGGAGTACGGTTTCGGTGTACGAGCAGTACTTC. Translation gives CASSLRSTVSVYEQYF.

The gene calls are TRBV12-3 or TRBV12-4 and TRBJ2-4; unclear D gene. V was trimmed by 3 bases and J by 13 bases, leaving 10 bases between them. This CDR3 is 11 amino acids long. The CDR3 spells CASSLTSDQYF. The DNA for the CDR3 is TGTGCCAGCAGTTTGACCTCAGACCAGTACTTC.

This clonotype was observed a few times. This chain joins TRBV6-5 and TRBJ1-2; 7 bases align to TRBD1. Germline V lookup: CDR1 MNHEY, CDR2 SVGAGI. The CDR3 runs to 15 residues. V was clipped by 0 bases and J by 3 bases; unmatched bases: 4. CDR3 amino acids: CASSYSRDSYYGYTF. DNA for the CDR3: TGTGCCAGCAGTTACTCCCGGGACAGCTACTATGGCTACACCTTC.

The chain uses TRBV11-2 and TRBJ2-5; 12 nucleotides align to TRBD2. The V gene end was trimmed by 1 base and the J gene end by 4 bases; junction bases not matched to a gene: 10. Germline V gene lookup returns CDR1 SGHAT and CDR2 FQNNGV. The CDR3 spans 18 residues. The CDR3 DNA reads as TGTGCCAGCAGCTTAGTTAGGCCTAGCGGGAGGGGCTTAGAGACCCAGTACTTC. Its protein is CASSLVRPSGRGLETQYF.

The chain uses TRBV18 and TRBJ2-1; D tentatively reads TRBD1 or TRBD2 (6 bases each). Trimming removed 4 bases from V and 5 bases from J, with 12 bases in between. Per the germline V gene, CDR1 is KGHSH and CDR2 is LQKENI. The CDR3 has 14 residues. CDR3 in amino acids: CASSRGRGNNEQFF. The CDR3 DNA follows: TGTGCCAGCTCACGGGGGCGGGGCAACAATGAGCAGTTCTTC.

The chain uses TRBV24-1 and TRBJ2-3; TRBD1 agrees at 9 bases. Germline V gene data show CDR1 as KGHDR and CDR2 as SFDVKD. The ends lost 5 bases at V and 2 bases at J; junction bases unmatched: 1. CDR3 length: 14 amino acids. CDR3 DNA sequence: TGTGCCACCAGTGGGACAGGGGACACAGATACGCAGTATTTT. Residues: CATSGTGDTDTQYF.

The CDR3 here is CSARGPVYGQGEQYF. The CDR3 nucleotides read TGCAGTGCTAGAGGTCCGGTCTATGGCCAGGGTGAGCAGTATTTT. This chain links TRBV20-1 with TRBJ2-3; TRBD1 might be the D (5 bases). The CDR3 is 15 amino acids. Germline assignment: CDR1 DFQATT and CDR2 SNEGSKA (reference sequence). Between the trimmed V and J ends, which lost 1 base and 11 bases, there was a span of 22 bases.

This rearrangement joins TRBV5-1 to TRBJ2-7; 8 bases fit TRBD1. Trimming took 0 bases from V and 3 from J; bases not matched to a gene: 11. The CDR3 totals 17 residues. In germline, CDR1 is SGHRS, CDR2 YFSETQ. CDR3 coding DNA: TGCGCCAGCAGCTTGGTAGCTACAGGACAGGGAGTCTACGAGCAGTACTTC. Translating gives CASSLVATGQGVYEQYF.